Listed below are T cell receptor beta chains from one sample, sequenced in a study of T cells after yellow fever vaccination. A single record per CDR3 protein comes from TCRdb applying MiXCR to the 5' RACE reads. The sample carries some 250,000 distinct CDR3 sequences, roughly 7.2% recorded once. The source material was CD4+ T cells sorted from PBMCs, sampled 15 days after the yellow fever booster vaccination. Receptors originate from a man between 25 and 39 years old who received the YFV17D yellow fever vaccine. The CDR3 runs from the conserved cysteine through the conserved F or W. Each record gives: D gene, clone size, V gene, J gene, CDR3 protein, CDR3 DNA. The D gene is left open where the match is weak. Only part of the rows carry a size: once, few, many, or a class if the clone is expanded.

TRBD1,NA,TRBV5-1,TRBJ2-7,CASSLTGAEQYF,TGCGCCAGCAGCCTCACAGGGGCCGAGCAGTACTTC
NA,few,TRBV6-5,TRBJ2-4,CASTVNIQYF,TGTGCCAGCACCGTAAACATTCAGTACTTC
TRBD2,many,TRBV6-2/TRBV6-3,TRBJ2-7,CASSYSRLAGDEQYF,TGTGCCAGCAGTTACTCCAGACTAGCGGGCGACGAGCAGTACTTC
NA,NA,TRBV5-5,TRBJ1-2,CASSLIGRSDYGYTF,TGTGCCAGCAGCTTGATTGGGCGGAGCGACTATGGCTACACCTTC
NA,NA,TRBV4-2,TRBJ1-3,CASSPLTVRSSGNTIYF,TGTGCCAGCAGCCCCTTGACAGTGCGGAGCTCTGGAAACACCATATATTTT
NA,many,TRBV7-9,TRBJ2-7,CASSLGAGPYEQYF,TGTGCCAGCAGCTTAGGGGCAGGGCCCTACGAGCAGTACTTC
TRBD2,NA,TRBV19,TRBJ2-7,CASSISTSGSYEQYF,TGTGCCAGTAGTATATCGACTAGCGGGAGCTACGAGCAGTACTTC
NA,NA,TRBV7-9,TRBJ2-7,CASSLLSSSYEQYF,TGTGCCAGCAGCTTGCTATCGAGCTCCTACGAGCAGTACTTC
TRBD2,NA,TRBV7-2,TRBJ2-3,CASSFRLAGGLDTQYF,TGTGCCAGCAGCTTCAGACTAGCGGGAGGTCTGGATACGCAGTATTTT
NA,many,TRBV20-1,TRBJ2-1,CSARRLGSGYNEQFF,TGCAGTGCTAGACGCCTGGGGTCGGGATACAATGAGCAGTTCTTC
NA,few,TRBV5-1,TRBJ2-5,CASSLQGGRETQYF,TGCGCCAGCAGCTTGCAGGGAGGACGGGAGACCCAGTACTTC
TRBD1,NA,TRBV5-1,TRBJ2-3,CASSLDRGITDTQYF,TGCGCCAGCAGCTTGGACAGGGGTATAACAGATACGCAGTATTTT
TRBD1,NA,TRBV5-1,TRBJ2-3,CASSLALDRPNTQYF,TGCGCCAGCAGCTTGGCCTTGGACAGGCCCAATACGCAGTATTTT
NA,once,TRBV27,TRBJ2-7,CASSSRLWAGFTYEQYF,TGTGCCAGCAGTTCGAGATTGTGGGCGGGATTTACCTACGAGCAGTACTTC
TRBD1,NA,TRBV5-1,TRBJ2-1,CASTNRDRTYNEQFF,TGCGCCAGCACCAACCGGGACAGGACCTACAATGAGCAGTTCTTC
NA,few,TRBV6-2/TRBV6-3,TRBJ2-7,CASSFPGGGNEQYF,TGTGCCAGCAGTTTTCCAGGGGGGGGTAACGAGCAGTACTTC
TRBD1,few,TRBV19,TRBJ1-3,CASSTVGTGPNTIYF,TGTGCCAGTAGTACGGTCGGGACAGGACCAAACACCATATATTTT
NA,NA,TRBV14,TRBJ2-1,CASSQSWEQFF,TGTGCCAGCAGCCAATCCTGGGAGCAGTTCTTC
NA,few,TRBV5-4,TRBJ2-7,CASSYQSSYEQYF,TGTGCCAGCAGCTATCAGAGCTCCTACGAGCAGTACTTC
NA,many,TRBV5-1,TRBJ2-2,CASSLELIFTGELFF,TGCGCCAGCAGCTTGGAACTGATATTCACCGGGGAGCTGTTTTTT
NA,many,TRBV18,TRBJ1-6,CASSPLAGRNSPLHF,TGTGCCAGCTCCCCCTTGGCGGGACGCAATTCACCCCTCCACTTT
TRBD2,many,TRBV2,TRBJ2-7,CASKIAGPGYEQYF,TGTGCCAGCAAGATAGCGGGCCCAGGGTACGAGCAGTACTTC
TRBD2,once,TRBV4-1,TRBJ2-1,CASSPLAGDYNEQFF,TGCGCCAGCAGCCCGCTAGCGGGGGACTACAATGAGCAGTTCTTC
NA,many,TRBV5-1,TRBJ1-2,CASSLADNYGYTF,TGCGCCAGCAGCTTGGCAGATAACTATGGCTACACCTTC
NA,few,TRBV4-2,TRBJ2-2,CASSQLTVDTGELFF,TGTGCCAGCAGCCAACTAACGGTGGATACCGGGGAGCTGTTTTTT
NA,many,TRBV5-1,TRBJ1-1,CASSLAPLQGMNTEAFF,TGCGCCAGCAGCTTGGCCCCTTTACAGGGCATGAACACTGAAGCTTTCTTT
NA,NA,TRBV23-1,TRBJ1-2,CASSQSDGDTSNYGYTF,TGCGCCAGCAGTCAATCTGATGGGGATACTTCAAACTATGGCTACACCTTC
NA,few,TRBV9,TRBJ2-4,CASSVGDPGRAKNIQYF,TGTGCCAGCAGCGTAGGGGACCCAGGGAGGGCCAAAAACATTCAGTACTTC
NA,few,TRBV3-1,TRBJ2-2,CASSQEGGELFF,TGTGCCAGCAGCCAAGAGGGCGGGGAGCTGTTTTTT
NA,few,TRBV4-1,TRBJ1-4,CASSQEWTTYEKLFF,TGCGCCAGCAGCCAAGAGTGGACAACCTATGAAAAACTGTTTTTT